This is a list of T cell receptor beta chains from one sample in a study of cytomegalovirus exposure and HLA in healthy donors. The assay was immunoSEQ multiplex PCR, and TCRdb's table has in-frame clones only and misses some. The data contain around 140,000 clones, just under 75% of them singletons. The sequenced material came from PBMCs. These receptors came from a young woman in good health and CMV-seronegative. The conserved cysteine and the conserved F or W are not part of the CDR3 here. Rows may omit the clone size; those that give it use once, few, many or a size class.

V,length,J,size,CDR3
TRBV5-6,13,TRBJ2-1,NA,ASSGQGPLLNEQF
TRBV19,11,TRBJ2-3,NA,ASSIQGPDTQY
TRBV4-3,14,TRBJ2-1,NA,ASSQTLAGIYNEQF
TRBV7-6,11,TRBJ1-4,NA,ASSLSANEKLF
TRBV6-5,14,TRBJ2-5,NA,ASSYSWRGVGETQY
TRBV9,11,TRBJ2-5,NA,ASSKGAKETQY
TRBV6-1,13,TRBJ1-1,NA,ASSEMAGLNTEAF
TRBV4-1,16,TRBJ1-2,few,ASSQAPGQERFSYGYT
TRBV11-2,13,TRBJ1-3,NA,ASSSGGDSGNTIY
TRBV5-6,12,TRBJ2-3,NA,ASSLGLATDTQY
TRBV7-9,12,TRBJ1-2,few,ASSSLRGRFGYT
TRBV6-6,11,TRBJ1-2,few,ASSYSTDYGYT
TRBV29-1,10,TRBJ1-4,NA,SVAGASEKLF
TRBV6-4,13,TRBJ2-3,NA,ASSEGQGGTDTQY
TRBV27,14,TRBJ2-3,few,ASSPGLAGGTDTQY
TRBV19,13,TRBJ2-3,few,ASCGAGTSTDTQY
TRBV2,10,TRBJ1-4,NA,ASSVDWEKLF
TRBV4-2,14,TRBJ2-5,NA,ASSRRGGPWQETQY
TRBV28,12,TRBJ2-7,NA,ASTWGERPYEQY
TRBV11-3,14,TRBJ2-1,NA,ASSLEGGSAYNEQF
TRBV2,13,TRBJ1-4,NA,ASSEDRGFNEKLF
TRBV4-1,14,TRBJ1-5,few,ASSQGGFASNQPQH
TRBV6-1,11,TRBJ1-5,NA,ASSGTGEQPQH
TRBV7-9,13,TRBJ2-1,few,ASSLDELKYNEQF
TRBV4-1,16,TRBJ2-1,NA,ASSQGARTSGAYNEQF
TRBV2,15,TRBJ1-1,NA,ASSEMILGGMNTEAF
TRBV2,13,TRBJ1-6,few,ASVFLRSYNSPLH
TRBV7-7,11,TRBJ1-2,NA,ASRFRVRYGYT
TRBV10-3,15,TRBJ2-2,NA,AISEYASGRVTGELF
TRBV6-4,12,TRBJ2-1,NA,ASSLEAFYNEQF
TRBV5-1,11,TRBJ2-5,NA,ASSSGQQETQY
TRBV11-2,13,TRBJ1-3,once,ASTAVGRGGNTIY
TRBV14,15,TRBJ2-3,NA,ASSRIISGRVTDTQY
TRBV6-5,13,TRBJ1-2,NA,ASSLSRDSNYGYT
TRBV19,13,TRBJ1-5,few,ASSQDYGFNQPQH
TRBV21-1,12,TRBJ1-1,NA,ASSLPGQGAEAF
TRBV4-2,13,TRBJ2-1,NA,ASSQGQGTYNEQF
TRBV19,14,TRBJ2-5,NA,ASSIAGLAGGKTQY
TRBV5-6,11,TRBJ1-5,NA,ASSSGDIMPQH
TRBV6-6,13,TRBJ1-2,NA,ASSYSTTRTGLDT
TRBV11-3,14,TRBJ2-4,once,ASSLRPGLAKNIQY
TRBV6-5,13,TRBJ2-1,NA,ASSAGRGPYNEQF
TRBV11-2,11,TRBJ1-2,NA,ASSYRDGYGYT
TRBV25-1,13,TRBJ1-2,NA,ASSELRSGGDGYT
TRBV7-9,13,TRBJ1-2,NA,ASSDRTGGDYGYT
TRBV27,15,TRBJ1-4,few,ASSFGGISFLGEKLF
TRBV9,12,TRBJ1-4,NA,ASSTWDRGEKLF
TRBV11-2,15,TRBJ2-1,NA,ASSLPLGLAGGNEQF